This TCR beta chain appears in the sequencing data of a study of blood T cell repertoires in COVID-19. Study at large: The analysed material was cDNA or gDNA that came from T cells, B-cell-depleted T cells, or PBMCs.

Study processing details: For nucleated cells, counts were estimated from reference gene primer amplification. TCRdb's copy holds only in-frame clones and misses some; the assay was immunoSEQ multiplex PCR. The V and J calls and clone size are taken from that table; D and trimming were inferred from the DNA. The table has under 140,000 clones, about 70% seen once; the top ten hold over 6%. The CDR3 contains 14 residues. Trimming removed 0 bases from V and 0 bases from J, with 2 bases in between. The V gene's germline CDR1 is PRHDT and CDR2 FYEKMQ (reference sequence). In its sample, this clone was seen a few times.

Source material: peripheral blood. The sequence derives from a woman aged 60 to 75 with acute or convalescent COVID-19. The V gene is TRBV13, the J gene TRBJ2-2; unclear D gene. The CDR3 DNA follows: TGTGCCAGCAGCTTAGGCGCGAACACCGGGGAGCTGTTTTTT. Protein: CASSLGANTGELFF. The whole variable domain, filled in from reference TRBV13 and TRBJ2-2, reads AAGVIQSPRHLIKEKRETATLKCYPIPRHDTVYWYQQGPGQDPQFLISFYEKMQSDKGSIPDRFSAQQFSDYHSELNMSSLELGDSALYFCASSLGANTGELFFGEGSRLTVL.